This TCR beta chain emerged from a study of cytotoxic CD8 clonotypes in ibrutinib-treated CLL. Study overall: Patient counts were 11 relapsed/refractory, more than 14 treatment-naive and under 18 IGHV unmutated. Study observations and caveats: While tracking circulating CD8+ T-cell counts, baseline clonality exceeded that of age-matched healthy donors. Sampling of sustained-remission and progressing patients occurred at differing times.

Comment on this clone: Its antigen is not identified.

Losses at the gene ends were 5 bases for V and 6 bases for J; bases not matched to a gene: 10. Germline V gives CDR1 SGHVS, CDR2 FNYEAQ. The CDR3 totals 15 residues. Clones were sequenced by immunoSEQ multiplex PCR, and TCRdb holds only the in-frame ones, with some missing. In the table there are about 300,000 clones, 67% of which are singletons. This clonotype originated in a human donor with chronic lymphocytic leukemia. The rearrangement uses TRBV7-6 and TRBJ2-1, with 7 bases identical to TRBD2. The material was PBMCs, obtained after 36 months of ibrutinib treatment. This CDR3 reads CASSARTSVGNEQFF. In DNA form, the CDR3 reads TGTGCCAGCAGCGCACGGACTAGTGTCGGCAATGAGCAGTTCTTC. The full variable domain, with the rest looked up from reference TRBV7-6 and TRBJ2-1, is GAGVSQSPRYKVTKRGQDVALRCDPISGHVSLYWYRQALGQGPEFLTYFNYEAQQDKSGLPNDRFSAERPEGSISTLTIQRTEQRDSAMYRCASSARTSVGNEQFFGPGTRLTVL.